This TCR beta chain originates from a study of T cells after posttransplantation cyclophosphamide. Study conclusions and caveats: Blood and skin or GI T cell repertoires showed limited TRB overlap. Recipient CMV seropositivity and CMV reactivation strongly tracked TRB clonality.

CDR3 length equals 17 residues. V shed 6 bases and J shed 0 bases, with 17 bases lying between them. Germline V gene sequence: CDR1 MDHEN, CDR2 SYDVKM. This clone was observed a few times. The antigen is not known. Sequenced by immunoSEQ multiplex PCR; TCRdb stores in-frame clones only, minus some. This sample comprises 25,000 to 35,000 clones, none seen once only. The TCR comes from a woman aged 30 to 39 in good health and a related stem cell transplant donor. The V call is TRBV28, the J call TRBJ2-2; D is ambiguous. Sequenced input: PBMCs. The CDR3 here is CASRGWSPGTNTGELFF. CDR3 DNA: TGTGCCAGCAGGGGTTGGAGTCCAGGAACGAACACCGGGGAGCTGTTTTTT.